Detailed here is one T cell receptor (beta chain). Its target is not known. The record originates from a study of cytomegalovirus exposure and HLA in healthy donors. Study results and limitations: The majority of CMV-associated TCR beta chains were reported as apparently HLA-restricted in a later analysis. Overall, around 160 TCR beta chains were annotated as cytomegalovirus-associated.

PCR amplification relied on 60 Vbeta primers (plus 13 Jbeta primers). Clones were sequenced by immunoSEQ multiplex PCR, and TCRdb holds only the in-frame ones, with some missing. The data show roughly 200,000 clones, with around 80% seen just once and 0.63% held by the top ten. Germline V gene data show CDR1 as SGHTS and CDR2 as YDEGEE. Trimming at V came to 4 bases and at J to 0 bases, leaving 5 bases not matched to a gene. This CDR3 is built from 16 residues. The rearrangement links TRBV5-8 to TRBJ2-7; 12 bases fit TRBD2. The sequenced sample was PBMCs. The TCR sequence derives from a man aged 18 to 30 in good health and CMV-seronegative. The CDR3 loop is CASSALTSGSSYEQYF. CDR3 coding DNA: TGTGCCAGCAGCGCCCTGACTAGCGGGAGCTCCTACGAGCAGTACTTC.